Below are 10 T cell receptor beta chains sequenced from a single sample in a study of blood T cell repertoires in COVID-19. The repertoire was sequenced with immunoSEQ multiplex PCR; TCRdb's copy has only in-frame clones and lacks some. The sample has 200,000 to 300,000 clones; 75% to 90% are singletons. Sample: peripheral blood. These receptors all stem from a woman aged 40-49 years with acute or convalescent COVID-19.

The chain uses TRBV7-3 and TRBJ1-1; 7 nucleotides agree with TRBD1. V gave up 3 bases and J gave up 6 bases; unmatched junction bases: 4. Germline assignment: CDR1 SGHTA and CDR2 FQGTGA. The CDR3 extends over 13 amino acids. The CDR3 DNA reads TGTGCCAGCAGCTTGGGACAGAAGGCTGAAGCTTTCTTT. This sequence encodes CASSLGQKAEAFF.

The genes are TRBV3-1 (or the pseudogene TRBV3-2) and TRBJ2-5, with D unclear. The CDR3 loop spans 14 amino acids. CDR1 is LGHDT and CDR2 is YNNKEL in the germline V gene (reference sequence). With 1 base removed from V and 1 base from J, the gap between germline ends came to 7 bases. CDR3: CASSQGMAQETQYF. The CDR3 nucleotides are TGTGCCAGCAGCCAAGGAATGGCCCAAGAGACCCAGTACTTC.

J is TRBJ2-2 and V is TRBV5-1; perhaps TRBD2 as D (5 bases). Trimming took off 5 bases at V and 2 bases at J, with 13 bases between the two ends. Per the germline V gene, CDR1 is SGHRS and CDR2 is YFSETQ. CDR3 length: 15 amino acids. The CDR3 reads CASRPPGYNTGELFF. DNA of the CDR3: TGCGCCAGCAGACCCCCGGGATACAACACCGGGGAGCTGTTTTTT.

This sequence joins TRBV12-5 and TRBJ1-1, with TRBD1 as a possible D gene (6 bases). Germline CDR1 LGHNT, CDR2 FRNRAP. The V and J ends lost 1 base and 4 bases respectively, with 13 bases between them. This CDR3 region has 15 residues. The CDR3 DNA follows: TGTGCTAGTGGTTTGGCCGCAGGGGCGACCACTGAAGCTTTCTTT. It codes for CASGLAAGATTEAFF.

The chain has TRBV5-1 and TRBJ1-1; D unclear. This CDR3 spans 13 amino acids. The germline V gene encodes CDR1 SGHRS and CDR2 YFSETQ. Trimming pared 7 bases from V and 0 bases from J, leaving 10 bases between. The CDR3 region is CASCPVMNTEAFF. The CDR3 nucleotides read TGCGCCAGCTGCCCGGTAATGAACACTGAAGCTTTCTTT.

Of note for this clone: The same CDR3 arises from other DNA sequences in this sample as well. This chain uses TRBV9 with TRBJ2-3; possibly TRBD1 for D (7 bases). Germline V gives CDR1 SGDLS, CDR2 YYNGEE. The CDR3 contains 16 residues. The V gene lost 0 bases and the J gene lost 0 bases, with 11 bases spanning the gap. This chain's CDR3 is CASSVGQGLSTDTQYF. CDR3 bases: TGTGCCAGCAGCGTAGGACAGGGACTTAGCACAGATACGCAGTATTTT.

The V gene is TRBV13, the J gene TRBJ2-1; tentatively, D is TRBD1 (5 bases). Germline CDR1 PRHDT, CDR2 FYEKMQ (reference sequence). This CDR3 contains 16 residues. Trimming shortened V by 4 bases and J by 0 bases, and 13 bases separated the two germline ends. The CDR3 sequence: CASSSPTVSSYNEQFF. In DNA form, the CDR3 reads TGTGCCAGCAGCTCCCCGACAGTGAGCTCCTACAATGAGCAGTTCTTC.

The chain recombines TRBV6-5 with TRBJ2-7; 7 nucleotides match TRBD2. Per germline, CDR1 MNHEY and CDR2 SVGAGI. This CDR3 contains 14 residues. Trimming removed 6 bases from V and 1 base from J; junction bases left unmatched: 6. The CDR3 DNA follows: TGTGCCAGCAGCTTGGGGGGGGGTTCCTACGAGCAGTACGTC. Translation gives CASSLGGGSYEQYV.

This sequence joins TRBV19 and TRBJ1-1, with 8 bases identical to TRBD1. The CDR3 extends over 15 amino acids. Germline V lookup: CDR1 LNHDA, CDR2 SQIVND (reference sequence). J gave up 0 bases and V 5 bases, and 5 bases lay outside the gene matches. CDR3 DNA sequence: TGTGCCAGTAGTCCGCCGGACAGGGTGAACACTGAAGCTTTCTTT. Translation gives CASSPPDRVNTEAFF.

The chain carries TRBV3-1 (or the pseudogene TRBV3-2) and TRBJ2-5, with a weak D call TRBD2 (5 bases). Germline V gene sequence: CDR1 LGHDT, CDR2 YNNKEL (reference sequence). The V end was cut by 0 bases, the J end by 5 bases, with 19 bases between. This CDR3 has 17 amino acids. CDR3 amino acids: CASSQEVGGSLGETQYF. In DNA form, the CDR3 reads TGTGCCAGCAGCCAAGAGGTTGGCGGGTCCCTTGGGGAGACCCAGTACTTC.